The 26 T cell receptor beta chains below all came from one sample that was sequenced in a study of shared clonotypes between healthy human individuals (dated by TCRdb to 2019 to 2021). The method behind the library was the immunoSEQ multiplex PCR assay. In TCRdb, the immuneACCESS table is reduced to in-frame sequences with V and J assigned. These tables do not hold every clone; where another copy was compared, an unresolved V gene accounts for under half, and the others remain unexplained. The sample has 1,100,000 or so clones on record, about four fifths of them singletons. The top ten constitute roughly 0.56% of the sample. The sample consisted of memory CD4+ T cells from PBMCs. The sample's cell subset or site, from its label and the paper: CD45RA-negative fraction. The receptors originated from a man between 18 and 29 years old in good health. Some clones in this sample may be carry-over from other donors' samples.

The chain carries TRBV4-2 and TRBJ2-5; no clear D. The V gene lost 0 bases and the J gene lost 4 bases, with 15 bases spanning the gap. In germline, CDR1 is LGHNA, CDR2 YNFKEQ. This CDR3 comprises 16 residues. As DNA, the CDR3 is TGTGCCAGCAGCCAAGATCTGGGTAGGCAAATAGAGACCCAGTACTTC. It translates to CASSQDLGRQIETQYF.

The V and J genes are TRBV6-1 and TRBJ1-2; D is unclear. Germline assignment: CDR1 MNHNS and CDR2 SASEGT. This CDR3 region has 13 residues. V was clipped by 3 bases and J by 4 bases, with 9 bases between them. The CDR3 loop reads CASSDLFGYGYTF. The CDR3 nucleotides read TGTGCCAGCAGTGACCTCTTCGGCTATGGCTACACCTTC.

V usage is TRBV10-1 and J usage is TRBJ2-1; 7 positions match TRBD2. The CDR3 spans 13 residues. Germline V CDR1 and CDR2: WNHNN, SYGVQD (reference sequence). J was trimmed by 6 bases and V by 8 bases; bases with no gene match: 7. The CDR3 reads CASLAGEANEQFF. In nucleotides, the CDR3 is TGCGCCAGCCTCGCGGGGGAGGCCAATGAGCAGTTCTTC.

The V and J genes are TRBV5-4 and TRBJ2-7; D is possibly TRBD2 (5 bases). Deletions cut 4 bases from V and 5 bases from J, with 10 bases between. Germline V lookup: CDR1 SGHNT, CDR2 YYREEE (reference sequence). This CDR3 region has 12 residues. CDR3 in amino acids: CASSLGGDEQYF. In DNA form, the CDR3 reads TGTGCCAGCAGCCTCGGAGGCGACGAGCAGTACTTC.

The genes are TRBV7-9 and TRBJ1-1, with 8 bases aligning to TRBD1. Trimming took 1 base from V and 6 from J; bases not matched to a gene: 4. Germline-derived CDR1 and CDR2 are SEHNR and FQNEAQ (reference sequence). CDR3 size: 14 residues. CDR3 nucleotides: TGTGCCAGCAGCTTAGGAGGACAGGGAGCTGAAGCTTTCTTT. Translating gives CASSLGGQGAEAFF.

With regard to this clone: The final CDR3 position lacks the conserved phenylalanine or tryptophan, pointing to a likely read error. The chain carries TRBV18 and TRBJ1-5; no clear D. Per germline, CDR1 KGHSH and CDR2 LQKENI. Trimming cost V 3 bases and J 3 bases, with 9 bases left between them. This CDR3 region has 14 residues. CDR3 in amino acids: CASSPASSNQPQHS. Written as DNA, the CDR3 is TGTGCCAGCTCACCTGCGTCATCCAATCAGCCCCAGCATTCT.

The chain carries TRBV7-2 and TRBJ1-2; a weak D match, TRBD1 (6 bases). The CDR3 spans 13 residues. In germline, CDR1 is SGHTA, CDR2 FQGNSA. The V end was cut by 5 bases, the J end by 6 bases, with 13 bases between. CDR3 nucleotides: TGTGCCAGCAGCCCAGACAGGAGGGATGGCTACACCTTC. This encodes CASSPDRRDGYTF.

This chain uses TRBV5-4 with TRBJ2-1; 9 positions match TRBD2. CDR1 and CDR2 from the germline V gene are SGHNT and YYREEE (reference sequence). V lost 4 bases to trimming and J lost 1 base; unmatched junction nucleotides: 6. This CDR3 has 16 residues. Here the CDR3 DNA reads TGTGCCAGCAGCGATAGCGGGAGAAGGTCCTACAATGAGCAGTTCTTC. Translation gives CASSDSGRRSYNEQFF.

Remarks on this clone: The sample carries other DNA sequences with the same CDR3. The chain links TRBV9 to TRBJ2-2, with D maybe TRBD2 (5 bases). In germline, CDR1 is SGDLS, CDR2 YYNGEE. V was shortened by 0 bases and J by 4 bases, with 7 bases between the two germline ends. There are 14 residues in the CDR3. The DNA for the CDR3 is TGTGCCAGCAGCGTAGTAGGGAGCACCGGGGAGCTGTTTTTT. Translation gives CASSVVGSTGELFF.

This clone was seen more than once but under ten times. The chain links TRBV19 to TRBJ2-3, with D possibly matching TRBD2 (6 bases). Trimming removed 4 bases from V and 6 bases from J, with 23 bases in between. Germline V CDR1 and CDR2: LNHDA, SQIVND (reference sequence). This CDR3 spans 17 amino acids. The CDR3, as DNA: TGTGCCAGTAGTACTTATGGAGCGGGTACGATGGCGGATACGCAGTATTTT. Its protein is CASSTYGAGTMADTQYF. The whole variable domain, remainder taken from reference TRBV19 and TRBJ2-3, is DGGITQSPKYLFRKEGQNVTLSCEQNLNHDAMYWYRQDPGQGLRLIYYSQIVNDFQKGDIAEGYSVSREKKESFPLTVTSAQKNPTAFYLCASSTYGAGTMADTQYFGPGTRLTVL.

The J gene is TRBJ1-2, the V gene TRBV19, with a tentative D call TRBD1 (6 bases). The CDR3 is 12 amino acids. CDR1 and CDR2 (germline): LNHDA, SQIVND (reference sequence). V was shortened by 9 bases and J by 6 bases, with 14 bases between the two germline ends. CDR3 sequence (DNA): TGTGCCAGCGACAGGTTCGGGCATGGCTACACCTTC. It is translated as CASDRFGHGYTF.

With regard to this clone: Its ends do not fully match the called genes, so a read error is possible. The rearrangement joins TRBV5-6 to TRBJ1-2; 10 bases agree with TRBD1. In germline, CDR1 is SGHDT, CDR2 YYEEEE. This CDR3 has 16 residues. The CDR3: CASSLWGTGDSYGYAF. The CDR3, as DNA: TGTGCCAGCAGCCTATGGGGGACAGGGGATTCCTATGGCTACGCCTTC.

Comments on this clone: Other DNA sequences in this specimen translate into the identical CDR3. The J gene is TRBJ2-3, the V gene TRBV5-1, with D possibly matching TRBD2 (6 bases). This CDR3 has 14 residues. Germline V gene lookup returns CDR1 SGHRS and CDR2 YFSETQ. V gave up 0 bases and J gave up 4 bases, with 9 bases separating them. CDR3 sequence reads: CASSLATGADTQYF. CDR3 nucleotides: TGCGCCAGCAGCTTGGCCACGGGGGCAGATACGCAGTATTTT.

This clone was seen a handful of times. The rearrangement joins TRBV7-9 to TRBJ2-5, with 7 bases that match TRBD2. Germline CDR1 reads SEHNR; CDR2 reads FQNEAQ (reference sequence). The CDR3 contains 16 residues. The J segment lost 1 base and the V segment lost 3 bases, leaving 8 bases of the junction unmatched. The CDR3 reads CASSFGLAEIQETQYF. The CDR3 DNA sequence: TGTGCCAGCAGCTTTGGGCTAGCGGAGATCCAAGAGACCCAGTACTTC.

V usage is TRBV6-5 and J usage is TRBJ2-7, with 9 positions matching TRBD2. This CDR3 contains 16 residues. The V gene's germline CDR1 is MNHEY and CDR2 SVGAGI. V lost 0 bases to trimming and J lost 0 bases; unmatched junction nucleotides: 3. DNA for the CDR3: TGTGCCAGCAGTTACTCTATTAGCGGGAGCTCCTACGAGCAGTACTTC. Protein: CASSYSISGSSYEQYF.

This clone was seen more than once but under ten times. The chain is built from TRBV5-8 and TRBJ2-7, with TRBD2 matching over 8 bases. CDR1 is SGHTS, CDR2 YDEGEE, per germline. The V gene end was trimmed by 4 bases and the J gene end by 7 bases; junction bases not matched to a gene: 10. CDR3 length equals 14 residues. CDR3 protein: CASSRRRGAGEQYF. Here the CDR3 DNA reads TGTGCCAGCAGCCGGCGGCGGGGGGCGGGAGAGCAGTACTTC.

The chain recombines TRBV14 with TRBJ2-1, with D perhaps given as TRBD1 or TRBD2 (5 bases each). V was pared by 0 bases and J by 8 bases, with 11 bases between. This CDR3 has 14 residues. Germline CDR1 and CDR2: SGHDN and FVKESK. CDR3 sequence reads: CASSQDLGTHEQFF. The DNA of the CDR3 is TGTGCCAGCAGCCAAGATTTAGGGACGCATGAGCAGTTCTTC. Complete variable domain (other parts from reference TRBV14 and TRBJ2-1): EAGVTQFPSHSVIEKGQTVTLRCDPISGHDNLYWYRRVMGKEIKFLLHFVKESKQDESGMPNNRFLAERTGGTYSTLKVQPAELEDSGVYFCASSQDLGTHEQFFGPGTRLTVL.

The chain links TRBV7-9 to TRBJ1-1; D call uncertain. Deletions cut 4 bases from V and 6 bases from J, with 6 bases between. This CDR3 is built from 11 residues. Germline-derived CDR1 and CDR2 are SEHNR and FQNEAQ (reference sequence). The CDR3, as DNA: TGTGCCAGCAGCTCCCGGCCTGAAGCTTTCTTT. It encodes CASSSRPEAFF.

The CDR3: CASSLGLAHTGELFF. Here the CDR3 DNA reads TGTGCCAGCAGTTTGGGGCTAGCACACACCGGGGAGCTGTTTTTT. J is TRBJ2-2 and V is TRBV27; D may be TRBD1 or TRBD2 (5 bases each). The CDR3 consists of 15 residues. The germline gives CDR1 MNHEY, CDR2 SMNVEV (reference sequence). Trimming stripped 3 bases from V and 3 bases from J, with 11 bases between.

The rearrangement links TRBV7-9 to TRBJ2-1; D unclear. V lost 7 bases and J lost 0, with 1 base in between. The CDR3 runs to 11 residues. The germline V gene has CDR1 SEHNR and CDR2 FQNEAQ (reference sequence). The CDR3 here is CASTSYNEQFF. The CDR3 DNA follows: TGTGCCAGCACCTCCTACAATGAGCAGTTCTTC.

This clone came up many times. V gene TRBV27 combines with J gene TRBJ1-5; no reliable D call. The CDR3 contains 19 residues. V was shortened by 5 bases and J by 0 bases, with 23 bases between the two germline ends. Germline loops: CDR1 MNHEY, CDR2 SMNVEV (reference sequence). As DNA, the CDR3 is TGTGCCAGCAGTCTACCACTGGAGGGAGCTAATTCTAGCAATCAGCCCCAGCATTTT. As protein: CASSLPLEGANSSNQPQHF.

The chain joins TRBV27 to TRBJ2-5; TRBD2 agrees at 11 bases. The CDR3 is made up of 16 amino acids. Germline CDR1 is MNHEY and CDR2 is SMNVEV (reference sequence). With 2 bases clipped from V and 4 bases from J, the junction kept 6 bases outside the gene matches. The CDR3 spells CASSLASGRPGETQYF. CDR3 bases: TGTGCCAGCAGTTTAGCTAGCGGGAGGCCAGGAGAGACCCAGTACTTC.

Remarks on this clone: This CDR3 is also generated by other DNA sequences in the sample. This chain links TRBV18 with TRBJ1-1; D gene uncertain. Deletions cut 2 bases from V and 2 bases from J, with 6 bases between. This CDR3 has 13 residues. Germline loops: CDR1 KGHSH, CDR2 LQKENI. The CDR3 sequence: CASSPSQNTEAFF. CDR3 in DNA: TGTGCCAGCTCACCATCCCAAAACACTGAAGCTTTCTTT.

In this sample, this clone turned up a few times. V and J are TRBV11-2 and TRBJ2-6; perhaps TRBD1 as D (5 bases). This CDR3 has 16 amino acids. The germline V and J ends were trimmed by 4 bases and 2 bases, with 12 bases remaining between them. Germline loops: CDR1 SGHAT, CDR2 FQNNGV. CDR3 amino acids: CASSSVRDAGANVLTF. In DNA form, the CDR3 reads TGTGCCAGCAGCTCAGTCAGGGATGCTGGGGCCAACGTCCTGACTTTC.

The sample holds one count of this clone. J is TRBJ2-7 and V is TRBV28, with 10 bases matching TRBD1. Germline V CDR1 and CDR2: MDHEN, SYDVKM. J lost 2 bases, V lost 5 bases, and 6 bases had no gene match. The CDR3 runs 15 residues. The CDR3 DNA is TGTGCCAGCAGTCCCTCGGGACAGGGGACCTACGAGCAGTACTTC. The encoded protein is CASSPSGQGTYEQYF.

The chain employs TRBV5-1 and TRBJ2-7; 8 positions match TRBD1. CDR1 SGHRS and CDR2 YFSETQ come from the germline V gene. The CDR3 loop spans 15 amino acids. With 2 bases clipped from V and 5 bases from J, the junction kept 9 bases outside the gene matches. As DNA, the CDR3 is TGCGCCAGCAGCTTACGGACAGGGTATTCGGACGAGCAGTACTTC. Translating gives CASSLRTGYSDEQYF.